A single sample is the source of the 3 T cell receptor beta chains below, sequenced in a study of Ad26.COV2.S vaccination and SARS-CoV-2 variants (TCRdb year 2021). The library relied on the immunoSEQ multiplex PCR assay. As stored in TCRdb, this immuneACCESS dataset retains in-frame rearrangements with V and J assigned. A fraction of the clones does not appear; measured against another copy, unresolved V genes explain less than half of the discrepancy, and the remainder lacks a known reason. This sample is represented by nearly 95,000 clones; less than 85% of them were singletons. The ten largest make up 16% of the sample. Sample time point, as interpreted from the label and publication: individuals recovered from natural SARS-CoV-2 infection. The input for sequencing was peripheral blood, taken after recovery from COVID-19. The receptors originated from a human donor who had recovered from COVID-19.

CDR3 region: CASSRDRGTNYGYTF. The DNA of the CDR3 is TGTGCCAGCTCACGAGACAGAGGAACTAACTATGGCTACACCTTC. This chain joins TRBV18 and TRBJ1-2; TRBD1 might be the D (5 bases). CDR1 is KGHSH and CDR2 is LQKENI in the germline V gene. This CDR3 has 15 residues. V was trimmed by 4 bases and J by 0 bases, leaving 12 bases between them. Complete variable domain (other parts from reference TRBV18 and TRBJ1-2): NAGVMQNPRHLVRRRGQEARLRCSPMKGHSHVYWYRQLPEEGLKFMVYLQKENIIDESGMPKERFSAEFPKEGPSILRIQQVVRGDSAAYFCASSRDRGTNYGYTFGSGTRLTVV.

Here the CDR3 reads CATGGHHALQETQYF. The CDR3 nucleotides read TGTGCCACCGGCGGTCACCACGCTTTACAAGAGACCCAGTACTTC. This rearrangement joins TRBV15 to TRBJ2-5; D not resolved. The germline V gene has CDR1 LNHNV and CDR2 YYDKDF (reference sequence). This CDR3 contains 15 residues. V lost 8 bases, J lost 2 bases, and 18 bases lay in between.

For the CDR3, the DNA is TGTGCCAGCAGTATCCTCGGAACAGGACAAGAGACCCAGTACTTC. Translation gives CASSILGTGQETQYF. The genes are TRBV25-1 and TRBJ2-5; TRBD1 might be the D (5 bases). V was shortened by 5 bases and J by 2 bases, with 15 bases between the two germline ends. CDR1 and CDR2 (germline): MGHDK, SYGVNS. The CDR3 contains 15 residues. Full variable domain (remainder filled in from reference TRBV25-1 and TRBJ2-5): EADIYQTPRYLVIGTGKKITLECSQTMGHDKMYWYQQDPGMELHLIHYSYGVNSTEKGDLSSESTVSRIRTEHFPLTLESARPSHTSQYLCASSILGTGQETQYFGPGTRLLVL.